Each of the 3 T cell receptor beta chains below was sequenced from the same sample in a study of STAT5B mutations in CD4+ large granular lymphocyte leukemia. Some clones are missing from TCRdb's copy, which holds only in-frame ones; the method was immunoSEQ multiplex PCR. The table has 25,000 to 40,000 clones, 74% seen once; the top ten hold 0.25% to 0.35%. What was sequenced was CD4+ T cells from blood buffy coats. The receptors stem from a human donor in good health.

This clone is a singleton in its sample. J is TRBJ2-2 and V is TRBV4-1, with 11 positions matching TRBD1. Germline V gene sequence: CDR1 MGHRA, CDR2 YSYEKL. Trimming at V came to 4 bases and at J to 0 bases, leaving 4 bases not matched to a gene. The CDR3 has 17 amino acids. As DNA, the CDR3 is TGCGCCAGCAGCCGAGGGACAGGGGGAGCGAACACCGGGGAGCTGTTTTTT. It yields the protein CASSRGTGGANTGELFF.

This clone appeared a few times. V gene TRBV29-1 combines with J gene TRBJ1-2; D remains ambiguous. Germline V gene sequence: CDR1 SQVTM, CDR2 ANQGSEA. The CDR3 spans 9 residues. Between the trimmed V and J ends, which lost 3 bases and 8 bases, there was a span of 4 bases. The CDR3 here is CSVEEGYTF. The DNA for the CDR3 is TGCAGCGTTGAGGAGGGCTACACCTTC.

The chain is built from TRBV10-3 and TRBJ2-1, with 8 bases matching TRBD2. The CDR3 covers 14 residues. Unmatched junction bases numbered 4, after V lost 2 bases and J lost 7 bases. Germline assignment: CDR1 ENHRY and CDR2 SYGVKD. The DNA for the CDR3 is TGTGCCATCAGTGAGGTGATAGCGGGGAATGAGCAGTTCTTC. Protein sequence: CAISEVIAGNEQFF.